The 19 T cell receptor beta chains presented below share a single source sample, sequenced in a study of cytomegalovirus exposure and HLA in healthy donors. PCR amplification relied on 60 Vbeta primers (plus 13 Jbeta primers). Clones were read by immunoSEQ multiplex PCR, and TCRdb kept only the in-frame ones, dropping some. This sample contains tens of thousands of clones. Material: PBMCs. The receptors come from a boy younger than 18 in good health and CMV-seronegative.

This chain connects TRBV19 to TRBJ2-3; tentatively, D is TRBD1 (5 bases). Per the germline V gene, CDR1 is LNHDA and CDR2 is SQIVND (reference sequence). V gave up 4 bases and J gave up 1 base, with 18 bases separating them. The CDR3 has 17 amino acids. In nucleotides, the CDR3 is TGTGCCAGTAGTACCCTGGGCAGGGAAGGGGGCACAGATACGCAGTATTTT. It encodes CASSTLGREGGTDTQYF.

V usage is TRBV5-5 and J usage is TRBJ2-1, with 10 bases matching TRBD2. The junction had 10 bases not matched to a gene; V was cut back by 4 bases and J by 3 bases. In germline, CDR1 is SGHKS, CDR2 YYEKEE (reference sequence). The CDR3 runs to 17 residues. In DNA form, the CDR3 reads TGTGCCAGCAGCCCCAGCTTCCGGACTAGCGGCTACAATGAGCAGTTCTTC. It specifies CASSPSFRTSGYNEQFF. Using reference TRBV5-5 and TRBJ2-1 for the parts outside the CDR3, the full variable domain is DAGVTQSPTHLIKTRGQQVTLRCSPISGHKSVSWYQQVLGQGPQFIFQYYEKEERGRGNFPDRFSARQFPNYSSELNVNALLLGDSALYLCASSPSFRTSGYNEQFFGPGTRLTVL.

The J gene is TRBJ1-1, the V gene TRBV27; 11 nucleotides agree with TRBD1. Losses at the gene ends were 5 bases for V and 0 bases for J; bases not matched to a gene: 5. The germline CDR1 and CDR2 sequences are MNHEY and SMNVEV (reference sequence). The CDR3 sequence is 16 residues long. CDR3 bases: TGTGCCAGCAGTCCCGGGACAGGGGGAATGAACACTGAAGCTTTCTTT. It translates to CASSPGTGGMNTEAFF.

This chain links TRBV27 with TRBJ1-1, with 8 bases identical to TRBD1. Germline assignment: CDR1 MNHEY and CDR2 SMNVEV (reference sequence). J gave up 3 bases and V 4 bases, and 4 bases lay outside the gene matches. CDR3 length: 14 amino acids. This CDR3 reads CASSSVRGHTEAFF. CDR3 nucleotide sequence: TGTGCCAGCAGTTCCGTCAGGGGGCACACTGAAGCTTTCTTT.

This sequence joins TRBV5-6 and TRBJ2-7; D remains ambiguous. The V gene's germline CDR1 is SGHDT and CDR2 YYEEEE. The V and J ends lost 4 bases and 0 bases respectively, with 8 bases between them. There are 13 residues in the CDR3. The CDR3 nucleotides are TGTGCCAGCAGCGGCACAGACTCCTACGAGCAGTACTTC. Its translation is CASSGTDSYEQYF.

The rearrangement links TRBV30 to TRBJ1-3, with TRBD1 matching 8 bases. The V and J ends lost 5 bases and 2 bases, in that order; junction bases with no gene match: 5. The CDR3 runs 14 residues. Germline V gene data show CDR1 as GTSNPN and CDR2 as SVGIG (reference sequence). The CDR3 coding sequence is TGTGCCTGGGTAGACAGGGGTGCTGGAAACACCATATATTTT. This encodes CAWVDRGAGNTIYF. The whole variable domain, remainder taken from reference TRBV30 and TRBJ1-3, is SQTIHQWPATLVQPVGSPLSLECTVEGTSNPNLYWYRQAAGRGLQLLFYSVGIGQISSEVPQNLSASRPQDRQFILSSKKLLLSDSGFYLCAWVDRGAGNTIYFGEGSWLTVV.

Note on this clone: Relative to the germline gene, one junction end is altered; a read error may explain this. CDR3 region: CASSVGEVWRRNPEAFF. The DNA for the CDR3 is TGTGCCAGCAGCGTAGGAGAGGTGTGGCGCCGGAACCCTGAAGCTTTCTTT. This chain uses TRBV9 with TRBJ1-1, with D unresolved. The germline V gene encodes CDR1 SGDLS and CDR2 YYNGEE. The CDR3 is made up of 17 amino acids.

The chain is built from TRBV6-1 and TRBJ2-7; 9 bases line up with TRBD1. CDR1 is MNHNS and CDR2 is SASEGT in the germline V gene. The CDR3 loop spans 13 amino acids. J gave up 4 bases and V 8 bases, and 6 bases lay outside the gene matches. The chain's CDR3 is CASHMTGGYEQYF. The CDR3 bases are TGTGCCAGCCATATGACAGGGGGGTACGAGCAGTACTTC.

The rearrangement uses TRBV30 and TRBJ1-2, with D unresolved. The ends were cut back, 2 bases at V and 8 bases at J, with 15 bases in the middle. The CDR3 consists of 13 residues. Germline V gene lookup returns CDR1 GTSNPN and CDR2 SVGIG (reference sequence). The CDR3 bases are TGTGCCTGGAGTTATGGCCAGTCGGGAGGCTACACCTTC. This gives the protein CAWSYGQSGGYTF.

This chain links TRBV4-2 with TRBJ1-2; 7 nucleotides match TRBD1. The CDR3 spans 13 residues. Germline lookup yields CDR1 LGHNA and CDR2 YNFKEQ. J lost 13 bases, V lost 0 bases, and 8 bases had no gene match. The CDR3 protein is CASSQDYLQGCTF. The CDR3 bases are TGTGCCAGCAGCCAAGATTATTTACAGGGGTGCACCTTC.

The chain links TRBV5-1 to TRBJ1-1; TRBD1 agrees at 7 bases. In germline, CDR1 is SGHRS, CDR2 YFSETQ. The CDR3 is made up of 14 amino acids. With 3 bases clipped from V and 1 base from J, the junction kept 3 bases outside the gene matches. The CDR3 protein is CASSSPGGNTEAFF. Here the CDR3 DNA reads TGCGCCAGCAGCTCCCCAGGGGGGAACACTGAAGCTTTCTTT.

V gene TRBV7-2 combines with J gene TRBJ2-3, with D perhaps TRBD2 (7 bases). V dropped 3 bases and J dropped 3 bases, with 13 bases sitting between them. This CDR3 is 15 amino acids long. CDR1 is SGHTA and CDR2 is FQGNSA in the germline V gene. CDR3 DNA: TGTGCCAGCAGCTTGAATCGGGGGGCAACAGATACGCAGTATTTT. Protein product: CASSLNRGATDTQYF.

CDR3 region: CASSPGLAGGKETQYF. In nucleotides, the CDR3 is TGTGCCAGCTCACCCGGACTAGCGGGGGGGAAAGAGACCCAGTACTTC. This chain uses TRBV18 with TRBJ2-5, with TRBD2 matching over 15 bases. Germline assignment: CDR1 KGHSH and CDR2 LQKENI. This CDR3 spans 16 amino acids. The V and J ends lost 3 bases and 3 bases, in that order; junction bases with no gene match: 2.

The CDR3 loop is CASSLVEGGYTF. The CDR3 nucleotides read TGCGCCAGCAGCTTGGTGGAGGGCGGCTACACCTTC. The rearrangement joins TRBV5-1 to TRBJ1-2; unclear D gene. Trimming removed 0 bases at V and 8 bases at J, with 8 bases between. Germline values: CDR1 SGHRS, CDR2 YFSETQ. This CDR3 is built from 12 residues.

The CDR3 reads CASTLGRESNQPQHF. CDR3 bases: TGTGCCAGCACCCTTGGACGGGAAAGCAATCAGCCCCAGCATTTT. This chain joins TRBV2 and TRBJ1-5; D uncertain. Germline values: CDR1 SNHLY, CDR2 FYNNEI. V dropped 7 bases and J dropped 1 base, with 14 bases sitting between them. This CDR3 region has 15 residues.

The CDR3 loop reads CAWSHLRDRNIQYF. The DNA of the CDR3 is TGTGCCTGGAGCCACCTCCGGGACAGAAACATTCAGTACTTC. The genes are TRBV30 and TRBJ2-4; TRBD1 aligns across 7 bases. Looked up from germline, CDR1 is GTSNPN and CDR2 is SVGIG (reference sequence). This CDR3 contains 14 residues. The V and J ends lost 3 bases and 6 bases, in that order; junction bases with no gene match: 8.

The genes are TRBV7-2 and TRBJ2-7; tentative D call: TRBD2 (6 bases). CDR1 and CDR2 from the germline V gene are SGHTA and FQGNSA. With 4 bases removed from V and 3 bases from J, the gap between germline ends came to 13 bases. This CDR3 comprises 14 residues. Here the CDR3 DNA reads TGTGCCAGCAGCTCCTACGGGCGGGGCTACGAGCAGTACTTC. The encoded protein is CASSSYGRGYEQYF.

The chain has TRBV7-2 and TRBJ2-7, with D possibly being TRBD1 (6 bases). Trimming removed 1 base at V and 2 bases at J, with 9 bases between. The CDR3 is 14 residues long. In germline, CDR1 is SGHTA, CDR2 FQGNSA. CDR3 amino acids: CASSLERTAYEQYF. For the CDR3, the DNA is TGTGCCAGCAGCTTAGAGAGGACAGCCTACGAGCAGTACTTC.

This rearrangement joins TRBV7-2 to TRBJ2-7, with no clear D. Germline V lookup: CDR1 SGHTA, CDR2 FQGNSA. V was trimmed by 5 bases and J by 0 bases, leaving 5 bases between them. The CDR3 is 12 residues long. The CDR3 DNA reads as TGTGCCAGCAGCCCGAGCTCCTACGAGCAGTACTTC. Translation gives CASSPSSYEQYF.